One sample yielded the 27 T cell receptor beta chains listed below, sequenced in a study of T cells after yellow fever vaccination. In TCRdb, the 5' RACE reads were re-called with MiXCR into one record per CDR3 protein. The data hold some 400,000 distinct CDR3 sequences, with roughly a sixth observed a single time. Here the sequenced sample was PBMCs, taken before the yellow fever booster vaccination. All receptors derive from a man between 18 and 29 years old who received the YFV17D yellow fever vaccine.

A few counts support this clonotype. The CDR3: CSASHGVQGYGYTF. The CDR3 region has the DNA TGCAGTGCTAGTCATGGCGTACAGGGGTATGGCTACACCTTC. The chain couples TRBV20-1 to TRBJ1-2, with 7 bases identical to TRBD1. The CDR3 covers 14 residues. Germline values: CDR1 DFQATT, CDR2 SNEGSKA (reference sequence). Losses at the gene ends were 3 bases for V and 5 bases for J; bases not matched to a gene: 9.

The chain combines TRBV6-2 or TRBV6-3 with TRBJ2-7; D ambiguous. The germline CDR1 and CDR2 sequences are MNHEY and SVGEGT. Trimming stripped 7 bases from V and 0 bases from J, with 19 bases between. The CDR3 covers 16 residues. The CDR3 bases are TGTGCCAGCACCAACGGGCCTCCCCGAAGCTCCTACGAGCAGTACGTC. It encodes CASTNGPPRSSYEQYV.

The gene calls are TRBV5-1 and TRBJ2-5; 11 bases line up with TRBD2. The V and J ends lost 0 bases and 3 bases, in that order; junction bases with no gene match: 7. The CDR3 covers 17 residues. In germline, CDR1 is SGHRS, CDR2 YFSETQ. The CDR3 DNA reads TGCGCCAGCAGCTTGGCTCTAGCGGGGGGTAAAAAAGAGACCCAGTACTTC. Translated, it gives CASSLALAGGKKETQYF.

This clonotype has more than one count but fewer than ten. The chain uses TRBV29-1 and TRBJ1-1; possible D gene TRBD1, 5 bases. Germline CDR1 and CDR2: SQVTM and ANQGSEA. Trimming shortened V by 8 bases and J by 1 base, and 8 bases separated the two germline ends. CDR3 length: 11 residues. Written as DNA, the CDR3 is TGCAGCCTCGGGGGGAACACTGAAGCTTTCTTT. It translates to CSLGGNTEAFF.

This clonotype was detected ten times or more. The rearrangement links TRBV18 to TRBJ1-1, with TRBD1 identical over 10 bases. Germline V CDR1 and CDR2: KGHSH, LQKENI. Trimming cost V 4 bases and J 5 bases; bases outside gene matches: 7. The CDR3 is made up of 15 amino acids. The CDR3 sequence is CASSLAGTGVTEAFF. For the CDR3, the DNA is TGTGCCAGCTCACTCGCCGGGACAGGGGTTACTGAAGCTTTCTTT.

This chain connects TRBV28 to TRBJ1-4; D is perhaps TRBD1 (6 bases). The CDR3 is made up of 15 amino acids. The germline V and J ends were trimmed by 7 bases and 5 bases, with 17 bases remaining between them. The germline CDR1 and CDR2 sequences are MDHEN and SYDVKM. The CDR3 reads CASKPYREFNEKLFF. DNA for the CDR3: TGTGCCAGCAAACCTTACAGGGAGTTCAATGAAAAACTGTTTTTT.

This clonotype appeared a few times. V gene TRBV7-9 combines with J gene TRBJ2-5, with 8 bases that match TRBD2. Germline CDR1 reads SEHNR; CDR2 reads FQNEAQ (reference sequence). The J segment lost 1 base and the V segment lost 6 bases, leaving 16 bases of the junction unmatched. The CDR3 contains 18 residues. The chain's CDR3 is CASRSEGRWTSTQETQYF. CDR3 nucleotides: TGTGCCAGCAGGTCAGAAGGACGTTGGACTAGCACCCAAGAGACCCAGTACTTC.

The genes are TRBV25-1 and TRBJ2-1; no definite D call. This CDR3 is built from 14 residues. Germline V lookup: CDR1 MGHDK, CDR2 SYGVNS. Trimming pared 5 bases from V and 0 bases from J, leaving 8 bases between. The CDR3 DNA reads TGTGCCAGCAGTTATGCCCTCTCCTACAATGAGCAGTTCTTC. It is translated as CASSYALSYNEQFF.

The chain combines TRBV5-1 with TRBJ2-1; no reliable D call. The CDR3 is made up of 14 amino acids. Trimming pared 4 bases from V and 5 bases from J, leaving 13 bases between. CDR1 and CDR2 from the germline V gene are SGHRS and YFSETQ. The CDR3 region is CASSISLGDNEQFF. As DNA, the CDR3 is TGCGCCAGCAGCATTTCGCTCGGTGACAATGAGCAGTTCTTC.

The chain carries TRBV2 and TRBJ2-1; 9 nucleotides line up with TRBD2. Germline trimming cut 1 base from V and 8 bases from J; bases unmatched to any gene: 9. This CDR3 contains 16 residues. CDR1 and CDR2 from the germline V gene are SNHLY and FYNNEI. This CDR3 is CASSEVGRGGLDEQFF. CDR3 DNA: TGTGCCAGCAGTGAAGTCGGGCGGGGGGGCCTGGATGAGCAGTTCTTC.

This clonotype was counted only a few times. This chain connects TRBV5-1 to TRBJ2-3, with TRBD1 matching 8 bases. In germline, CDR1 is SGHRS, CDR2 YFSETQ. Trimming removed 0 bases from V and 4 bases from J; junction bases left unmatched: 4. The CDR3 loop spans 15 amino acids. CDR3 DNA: TGCGCCAGCAGCTTGGGACAGGGGAGGTCAGATACGCAGTATTTT. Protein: CASSLGQGRSDTQYF.

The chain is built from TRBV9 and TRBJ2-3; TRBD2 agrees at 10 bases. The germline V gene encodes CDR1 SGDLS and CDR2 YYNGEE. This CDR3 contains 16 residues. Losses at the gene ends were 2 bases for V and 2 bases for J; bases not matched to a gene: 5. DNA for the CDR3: TGTGCCAGCAGCGTCCTAGCGGGGGTGAACACAGATACGCAGTATTTT. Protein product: CASSVLAGVNTDTQYF.

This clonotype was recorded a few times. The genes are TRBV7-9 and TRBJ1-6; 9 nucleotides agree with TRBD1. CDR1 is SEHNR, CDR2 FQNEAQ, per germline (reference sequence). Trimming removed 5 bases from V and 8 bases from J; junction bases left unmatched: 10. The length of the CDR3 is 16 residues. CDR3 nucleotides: TGTGCCAGCAGCCGAGCGACCGGGACAGGGTATTCACCCCTCCACTTT. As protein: CASSRATGTGYSPLHF.

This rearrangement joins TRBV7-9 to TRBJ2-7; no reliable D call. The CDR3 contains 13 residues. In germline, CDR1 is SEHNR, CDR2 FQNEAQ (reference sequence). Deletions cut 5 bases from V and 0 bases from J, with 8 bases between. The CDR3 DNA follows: TGTGCCAGCAGCCCCTCAGCCTCCTACGAGCAGTACGTC. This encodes CASSPSASYEQYV.

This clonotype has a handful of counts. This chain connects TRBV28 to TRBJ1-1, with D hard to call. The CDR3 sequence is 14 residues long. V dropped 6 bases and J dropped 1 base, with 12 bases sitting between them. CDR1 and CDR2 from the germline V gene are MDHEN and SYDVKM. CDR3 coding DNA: TGTGCCAGCAGCCCCTCCCACAAGAACACTGAAGCTTTCTTT. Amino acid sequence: CASSPSHKNTEAFF.

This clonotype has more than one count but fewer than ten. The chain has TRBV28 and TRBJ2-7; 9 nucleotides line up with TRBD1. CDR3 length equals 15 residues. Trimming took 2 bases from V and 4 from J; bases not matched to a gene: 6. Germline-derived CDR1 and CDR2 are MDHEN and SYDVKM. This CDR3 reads CASSLEGTGPYEQYV. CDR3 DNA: TGTGCCAGCAGTTTAGAGGGGACAGGGCCGTACGAGCAGTACGTC.

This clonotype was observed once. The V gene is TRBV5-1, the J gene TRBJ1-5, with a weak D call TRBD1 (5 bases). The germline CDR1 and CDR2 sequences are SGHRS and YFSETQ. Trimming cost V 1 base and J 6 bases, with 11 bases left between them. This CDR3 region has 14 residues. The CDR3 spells CASSLRGMGQPQHF. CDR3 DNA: TGCGCCAGCAGCTTGCGGGGGATGGGTCAGCCCCAGCATTTT. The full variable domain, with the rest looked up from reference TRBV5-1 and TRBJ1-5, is KAGVTQTPRYLIKTRGQQVTLSCSPISGHRSVSWYQQTPGQGLQFLFEYFSETQRNKGNFPGRFSGRQFSNSRSEMNVSTLELGDSALYLCASSLRGMGQPQHFGDGTRLSIL.

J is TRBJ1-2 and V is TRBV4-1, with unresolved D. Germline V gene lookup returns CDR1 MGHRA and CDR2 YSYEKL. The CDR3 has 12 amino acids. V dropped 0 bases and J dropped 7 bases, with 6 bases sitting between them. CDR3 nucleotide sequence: TGCGCCAGCAGCCAAGAAAGGTCTGGCTACACCTTC. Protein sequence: CASSQERSGYTF.

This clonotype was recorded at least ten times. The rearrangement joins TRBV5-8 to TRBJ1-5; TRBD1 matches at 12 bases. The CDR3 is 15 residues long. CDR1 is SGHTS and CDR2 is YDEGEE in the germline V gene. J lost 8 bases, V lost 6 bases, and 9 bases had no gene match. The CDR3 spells CASNRDRGRSKPQHF. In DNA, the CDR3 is TGTGCCAGCAATCGGGACAGGGGGCGTTCGAAGCCCCAGCATTTT. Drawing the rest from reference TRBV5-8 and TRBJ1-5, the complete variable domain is EAGVTQSPTHLIKTRGQQATLRCSPISGHTSVYWYQQALGLGLQFLLWYDEGEERNRGNFPPRFSGRQFPNYSSELNVNALELEDSALYLCASNRDRGRSKPQHFGDGTRLSIL.

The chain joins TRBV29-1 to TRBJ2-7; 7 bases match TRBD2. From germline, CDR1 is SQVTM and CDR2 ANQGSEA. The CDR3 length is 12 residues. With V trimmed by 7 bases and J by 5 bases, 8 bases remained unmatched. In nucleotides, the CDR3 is TGCAGCGCTGGCGGGGGTTACGACGAGCAGTACTTC. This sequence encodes CSAGGGYDEQYF.

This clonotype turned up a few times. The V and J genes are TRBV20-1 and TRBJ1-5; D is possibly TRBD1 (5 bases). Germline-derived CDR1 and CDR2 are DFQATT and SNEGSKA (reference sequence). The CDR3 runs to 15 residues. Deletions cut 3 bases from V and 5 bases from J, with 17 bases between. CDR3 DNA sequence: TGCAGTGCTAGTCGGGGGTTGGCAGGGTATCAGCCCCAGCATTTT. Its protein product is CSASRGLAGYQPQHF.

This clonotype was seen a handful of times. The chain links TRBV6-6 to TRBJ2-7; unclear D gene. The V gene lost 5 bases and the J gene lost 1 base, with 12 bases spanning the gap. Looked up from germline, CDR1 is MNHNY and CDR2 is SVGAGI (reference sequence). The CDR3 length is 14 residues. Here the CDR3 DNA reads TGTGCCAGCAGTACACCCGAGGAGTCCTACGAGCAGTACGTC. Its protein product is CASSTPEESYEQYV.

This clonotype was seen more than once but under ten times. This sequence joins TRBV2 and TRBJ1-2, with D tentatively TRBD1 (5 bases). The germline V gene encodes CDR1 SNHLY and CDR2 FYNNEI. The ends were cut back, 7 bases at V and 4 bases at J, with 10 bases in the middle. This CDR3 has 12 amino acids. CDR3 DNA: TGTGCCAGCAAACCCGACAGCTATGGCTACACCTTC. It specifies CASKPDSYGYTF.

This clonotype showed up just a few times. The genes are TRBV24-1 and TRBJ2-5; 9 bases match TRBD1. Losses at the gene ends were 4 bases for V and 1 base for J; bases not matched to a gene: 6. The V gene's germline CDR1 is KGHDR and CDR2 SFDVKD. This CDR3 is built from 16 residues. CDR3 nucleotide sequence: TGTGCCACCAGTGAAACTCCGGGACAGGGCCAAGAGACCCAGTACTTC. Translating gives CATSETPGQGQETQYF.

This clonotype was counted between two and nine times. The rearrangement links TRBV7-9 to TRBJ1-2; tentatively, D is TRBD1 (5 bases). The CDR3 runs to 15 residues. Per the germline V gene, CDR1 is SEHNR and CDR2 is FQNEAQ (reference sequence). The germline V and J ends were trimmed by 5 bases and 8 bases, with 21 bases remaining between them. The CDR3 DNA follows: TGTGCCAGCAGCCTCCAACCGACAGCCCTCGAAGGCTACACCTTC. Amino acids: CASSLQPTALEGYTF.

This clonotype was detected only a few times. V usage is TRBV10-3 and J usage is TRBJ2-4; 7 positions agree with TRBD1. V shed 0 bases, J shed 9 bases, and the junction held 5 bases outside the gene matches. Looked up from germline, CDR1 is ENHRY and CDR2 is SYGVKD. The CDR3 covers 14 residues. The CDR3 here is CAISESDRVTIQYF. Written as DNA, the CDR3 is TGTGCCATCAGTGAGTCTGACAGGGTGACCATTCAGTACTTC.

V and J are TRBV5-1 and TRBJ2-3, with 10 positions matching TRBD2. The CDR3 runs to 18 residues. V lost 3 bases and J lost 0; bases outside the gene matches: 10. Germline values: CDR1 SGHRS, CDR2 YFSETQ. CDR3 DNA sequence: TGCGCCAGCAGCTCCGGGGCTAGCGGGGGTGGTAGCACAGATACGCAGTATTTT. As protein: CASSSGASGGGSTDTQYF.